The entry below gives a single T cell receptor (beta chain) sequence along with its context. What it binds is unknown. The data derive from a study of metastatic and nonmetastatic thyroid tumors. Findings of the study overall: Compared with benign nodules, malignant thyroid tumors were reported to have significantly higher TCR beta diversity in both blood and tumor.

From the PCR reads, TCRdb re-called clones with MiXCR. In the table there are under 25,000 clones, about 20% of which are singletons. Each patient went into thyroid surgery without having received any treatment. The TCR was taken from a female donor with papillary thyroid cancer or a benign thyroid nodule (not recorded which). Some clones in this sample may be carry-over from other donors' samples. The source material was adjacent normal tissue.

CDR3 DNA: TGCAGTGCTAGACCTCCGGGGGCCAATCAGCCCCAGCATTTT. Its translation is CSARPPGANQPQHF. The rearrangement links TRBV20-1 to TRBJ1-5; D is perhaps TRBD1 (6 bases). The germline V gene has CDR1 DFQATT and CDR2 SNEGSKA (reference sequence). Deletions cut 2 bases from V and 3 bases from J, with 11 bases between. The CDR3 loop spans 14 amino acids.